The text below deals with one TCR beta chain. The antigen remains unidentified. The donors belonged to the approximately 120-subject validation cohort, separate from the roughly 710-subject first cohort. This record comes from a study of cytomegalovirus exposure and HLA in healthy donors. Study summary: The platform used for the roughly 110 validation repertoires matched that of the 650 to 750 first-cohort repertoires, a later analysis reported. Notes on the study in general: In vitro work confirmed that a few CMV-associated chains recognize CMV antigens.

V lost 4 bases, J lost 7 bases, and 13 bases lay in between. The CDR3 has 13 residues. Germline CDR1 reads SEHNR; CDR2 reads FQNEAQ (reference sequence). Some clones are missing from TCRdb's copy, which holds only in-frame ones; the method was immunoSEQ multiplex PCR. The data hold some 310,000 clones, with 88% observed a single time. The sequenced sample was PBMCs. The chain employs TRBV7-9 and TRBJ1-1, with D possibly TRBD1 on 6 matching bases. This TCR derives from a man in his thirties or forties in good health and CMV-seronegative. CDR3 bases: TGTGCCAGCAGCTATAAGGGGGGGAGTGAAGCTTTCTTT. It is translated as CASSYKGGSEAFF.